These T cell receptor beta chains were read from a single sample in a study of T cells in Graves' hyperthyroidism and ophthalmopathy. A single record per CDR3 protein comes from TCRdb applying MiXCR to the multiplex PCR reads. Counted here are 300,000 to 350,000 distinct CDR3 sequences, about 20% occurring once; the ten biggest clones make up roughly 49%. Source material: blood. All receptors derive from a woman aged 45-65 years with Graves' hyperthyroidism. Both conserved end residues are part of each CDR3. The D gene is left open where the match is weak. Expanded clones are given a class, and other clones once, few, many or no size at all.

D gene: TRBD2; J gene: TRBJ2-5; clone size: NA; V gene: TRBV12-3/TRBV12-4; CDR3 protein: CASSPWGGMSQETQYF; CDR3 DNA: TGTGCCAGCAGCCCCTGGGGGGGAATGTCCCAAGAGACCCAGTACTTC
D gene: TRBD2; J gene: TRBJ2-2; clone size: once; V gene: TRBV30; CDR3 protein: CASSRGVLSDGELFF; CDR3 DNA: TGTGCCTCCTCACGGGGGGTTTTGTCAGACGGGGAGCTGTTTTTT
D gene: NA; J gene: TRBJ1-5; clone size: many; V gene: TRBV6-1; CDR3 protein: CATGQWDQPQHF; CDR3 DNA: TGTGCCACCGGACAGTGGGATCAGCCCCAGCATTTT
D gene: TRBD1; J gene: TRBJ1-1; clone size: few; V gene: TRBV12-3/TRBV12-4; CDR3 protein: CASSPDRGPIETEAFF; CDR3 DNA: TGTGCCAGCAGCCCCGACAGGGGGCCTATTGAGACTGAAGCTTTCTTT
D gene: NA; J gene: TRBJ1-6; clone size: few; V gene: TRBV14; CDR3 protein: CASSQVTGGNSPLHF; CDR3 DNA: TGTGCCAGCAGCCAAGTCACGGGGGGCAATTCACCCCTCCACTTT
D gene: NA; J gene: TRBJ1-5; clone size: NA; V gene: TRBV10-1; CDR3 protein: CAQKGGVRQPQHF; CDR3 DNA: TGCGCCCAAAAGGGGGGGGTGCGTCAGCCCCAGCATTTT
D gene: NA; J gene: TRBJ1-1; clone size: NA; V gene: TRBV18; CDR3 protein: CASSPPGLNPEAFF; CDR3 DNA: TGTGCCAGCTCACCCCCGGGGCTTAATCCTGAAGCTTTCTTT
D gene: NA; J gene: TRBJ1-1; clone size: many; V gene: TRBV12-3/TRBV12-4; CDR3 protein: CASSLLGRGPAEAFF; CDR3 DNA: TGTGCCAGCAGTTTACTTGGCAGGGGCCCCGCTGAAGCTTTCTTT
D gene: TRBD2; J gene: TRBJ2-1; clone size: many; V gene: TRBV20-1; CDR3 protein: CSARRGVHNEQFF; CDR3 DNA: TGCAGTGCTAGACGGGGGGTTCACAATGAGCAGTTCTTC
D gene: NA; J gene: TRBJ2-1; clone size: many; V gene: TRBV11-2; CDR3 protein: CASSRLEQFF; CDR3 DNA: TGTGCCAGCAGCCGCCTGGAGCAGTTCTTC
D gene: NA; J gene: TRBJ1-1; clone size: few; V gene: TRBV6-1; CDR3 protein: CASSDRVNTEAFF; CDR3 DNA: TGTGCCAGCAGTGACAGGGTGAACACTGAAGCTTTCTTT
D gene: NA; J gene: TRBJ1-5; clone size: NA; V gene: TRBV4-1; CDR3 protein: CASSSPPAGQPQHF; CDR3 DNA: TGCGCCAGCAGCTCCCCGCCGGCAGGTCAGCCCCAGCATTTT
D gene: NA; J gene: TRBJ1-5; clone size: NA; V gene: TRBV6-1; CDR3 protein: CASSEGVRNQPQHF; CDR3 DNA: TGTGCCAGCAGTGAGGGGGTGAGGAATCAGCCCCAGCATTTT
D gene: NA; J gene: TRBJ2-1; clone size: few; V gene: TRBV7-9; CDR3 protein: CASRTLNNEQFF; CDR3 DNA: TGTGCCAGCAGAACTCTAAACAATGAGCAGTTCTTC
D gene: TRBD1; J gene: TRBJ1-3; clone size: NA; V gene: TRBV4-2; CDR3 protein: CASSQDRTGGNTIYF; CDR3 DNA: TGTGCCAGCAGCCAAGATAGGACAGGGGGAAACACCATATATTTT
D gene: NA; J gene: TRBJ2-5; clone size: many; V gene: TRBV10-3; CDR3 protein: CAISDRGRTEEETQYF; CDR3 DNA: TGTGCCATCAGTGACAGGGGCAGAACAGAAGAAGAGACCCAGTACTTC
D gene: NA; J gene: TRBJ2-7; clone size: few; V gene: TRBV12-3/TRBV12-4; CDR3 protein: CASRQGRDYEQYF; CDR3 DNA: TGTGCCAGCAGGCAGGGTCGAGATTACGAGCAGTACTTC
D gene: TRBD1; J gene: TRBJ1-3; clone size: NA; V gene: TRBV2; CDR3 protein: CASLETGGGNTIYF; CDR3 DNA: TGTGCCAGCCTCGAGACAGGGGGCGGAAACACCATATATTTT
D gene: NA; J gene: TRBJ1-1; clone size: NA; V gene: TRBV3-1; CDR3 protein: CASSPRGSLNTEAFF; CDR3 DNA: TGTGCCAGCAGCCCCCGGGGTTCCCTGAACACTGAAGCTTTCTTT
D gene: NA; J gene: TRBJ2-1; clone size: many; V gene: TRBV30; CDR3 protein: CAWSVQRVEQFF; CDR3 DNA: TGTGCCTGGAGTGTACAGAGGGTTGAGCAGTTCTTC
D gene: NA; J gene: TRBJ1-1; clone size: few; V gene: TRBV19; CDR3 protein: CASSYPGGTEAFF; CDR3 DNA: TGTGCCAGTAGCTACCCCGGGGGCACTGAAGCTTTCTTT
D gene: NA; J gene: TRBJ2-2; clone size: NA; V gene: TRBV9; CDR3 protein: CASSVENTGELFF; CDR3 DNA: TGTGCCAGCAGCGTAGAGAACACCGGGGAGCTGTTTTTT
D gene: TRBD1; J gene: TRBJ2-3; clone size: many; V gene: TRBV6-1; CDR3 protein: CASSKRQGTQYF; CDR3 DNA: TGTGCCAGCAGTAAGAGACAGGGTACGCAGTATTTT
D gene: NA; J gene: TRBJ1-1; clone size: many; V gene: TRBV29-1; CDR3 protein: CSVEELNSGNTEAFF; CDR3 DNA: TGCAGCGTTGAAGAATTGAACAGCGGGAACACTGAAGCTTTCTTT
D gene: NA; J gene: TRBJ1-2; clone size: many; V gene: TRBV30; CDR3 protein: CAWSTPGPAYTF; CDR3 DNA: TGTGCCTGGAGTACCCCTGGCCCCGCCTACACCTTC
D gene: TRBD1; J gene: TRBJ2-7; clone size: few; V gene: TRBV10-3; CDR3 protein: CAINPGTESYEQYF; CDR3 DNA: TGTGCCATCAACCCCGGGACAGAATCCTACGAGCAGTACTTC
D gene: NA; J gene: TRBJ1-1; clone size: NA; V gene: TRBV20-1; CDR3 protein: CSASGGGNTEAFF; CDR3 DNA: TGCAGTGCTAGCGGGGGCGGGAACACTGAAGCTTTCTTT
D gene: NA; J gene: TRBJ2-1; clone size: many; V gene: TRBV11-2; CDR3 protein: CASSFGENYNEQFF; CDR3 DNA: TGTGCCAGCAGCTTCGGGGAAAACTACAATGAGCAGTTCTTC
D gene: NA; J gene: TRBJ2-7; clone size: many; V gene: TRBV7-2; CDR3 protein: CASSSRTGSYEQYF; CDR3 DNA: TGTGCCAGCAGCTCAAGGACGGGTTCCTACGAGCAGTACTTC
D gene: NA; J gene: TRBJ1-3; clone size: NA; V gene: TRBV5-1; CDR3 protein: CASSSGDGNTIYF; CDR3 DNA: TGCGCCAGCAGCTCGGGAGACGGAAACACCATATATTTT
D gene: NA; J gene: TRBJ2-2; clone size: NA; V gene: TRBV7-9; CDR3 protein: CASSLALGGELFF; CDR3 DNA: TGTGCCAGCAGCTTAGCGCTGGGCGGGGAGCTGTTTTTT
D gene: TRBD1; J gene: TRBJ1-6; clone size: NA; V gene: TRBV6-1; CDR3 protein: CASSEDRGYNSPLHF; CDR3 DNA: TGTGCCAGCAGTGAGGACAGGGGGTATAATTCACCCCTCCACTTT
D gene: NA; J gene: TRBJ2-5; clone size: NA; V gene: TRBV7-9; CDR3 protein: CASSLALSRDPRGTQYF; CDR3 DNA: TGTGCCAGCAGCTTAGCGCTCAGTAGGGACCCCAGGGGAACCCAGTACTTC
D gene: NA; J gene: TRBJ2-5; clone size: many; V gene: TRBV28; CDR3 protein: CASSLHGRGETQYF; CDR3 DNA: TGTGCCAGCAGTTTGCACGGCCGAGGGGAGACCCAGTACTTC
D gene: TRBD1; J gene: TRBJ2-2; clone size: many; V gene: TRBV28; CDR3 protein: CASSPRDRSWTGELFF; CDR3 DNA: TGTGCCAGCAGTCCCCGGGACAGGAGTTGGACCGGGGAGCTGTTTTTT
D gene: TRBD2; J gene: TRBJ2-1; clone size: few; V gene: TRBV3-1; CDR3 protein: CASSPDLAVYNEQFF; CDR3 DNA: TGTGCCAGCAGCCCGGATCTAGCGGTCTACAATGAGCAGTTCTTC
D gene: TRBD1; J gene: TRBJ1-2; clone size: few; V gene: TRBV28; CDR3 protein: CASSSGTGPYGYTF; CDR3 DNA: TGTGCCAGCAGTTCCGGGACAGGGCCCTATGGCTACACCTTC
D gene: NA; J gene: TRBJ2-4; clone size: NA; V gene: TRBV10-3; CDR3 protein: CAISESREKNIQYF; CDR3 DNA: TGTGCCATCAGTGAGTCCAGGGAAAAGAACATTCAGTACTTC
D gene: TRBD2; J gene: TRBJ2-3; clone size: NA; V gene: TRBV28; CDR3 protein: CASSSRTSGTLYTQYF; CDR3 DNA: TGTGCCAGCAGTTCTCGGACTAGCGGGACCCTTTATACGCAGTATTTT
D gene: TRBD1; J gene: TRBJ1-2; clone size: NA; V gene: TRBV6-1; CDR3 protein: CASRLTGESGYTF; CDR3 DNA: TGTGCCAGCAGGTTGACAGGGGAATCTGGCTACACCTTC
D gene: NA; J gene: TRBJ1-1; clone size: many; V gene: TRBV20-1; CDR3 protein: CSASQTLKTEAFF; CDR3 DNA: TGCAGTGCTAGTCAGACCTTAAAAACTGAAGCTTTCTTT
D gene: NA; J gene: TRBJ2-3; clone size: few; V gene: TRBV29-1; CDR3 protein: CSVAFGSDTQYF; CDR3 DNA: TGCAGCGTTGCCTTTGGATCAGATACGCAGTATTTT
D gene: NA; J gene: TRBJ2-7; clone size: many; V gene: TRBV20-1; CDR3 protein: CSAPDGYEQYF; CDR3 DNA: TGCAGTGCCCCGGACGGCTACGAGCAGTACTTC
D gene: NA; J gene: TRBJ1-1; clone size: few; V gene: TRBV19; CDR3 protein: CASSTNRQPTEAFF; CDR3 DNA: TGTGCCAGTAGTACCAACCGACAGCCCACTGAAGCTTTCTTT